This T cell receptor beta chain emerged from a study of CD8 T cells in ankylosing spondylitis. General study points: Characteristic, it appeared, of ankylosing spondylitis blood was a TCR beta motif of eight highly homologous variants.

Libraries of TCR beta came from quantitative 5'-RACE with molecular barcodes. TCRdb redid the calling of the 5' RACE reads with MiXCR, one entry per CDR3 protein. Of 200,000 to 250,000 distinct CDR3 sequences listed, under 12% are singletons. The table lists this clonotype with many counts. What it recognizes is unknown. The V end lost 4 bases, the J end lost 0 bases, and 16 bases lay between the germline ends. Per the germline V gene, CDR1 is SGHRS and CDR2 is YFSETQ. The CDR3 consists of 16 residues. This receptor was obtained from a male donor with ankylosing spondylitis or in good health (not recorded which). This chain connects TRBV5-1 to TRBJ2-5, with D possibly being TRBD1 (5 bases). The sequencing input was blood, either unsorted or a sorted T cell fraction (not recorded which). CDR3 in amino acids: CASSKQGSLYQETQYF. As DNA, the CDR3 is TGCGCCAGCAGCAAGCAGGGTTCCTTGTACCAAGAGACCCAGTACTTC.